This T cell receptor (beta chain) was obtained from a study of OX40 agonist ivuxolimab in advanced cancers. Repertoires were generated with immunoSEQ multiplex PCR, while TCRdb's copy carries only in-frame clones and drops some. The sample yields about 63,000 clones, around 80% seen once. This CDR3 region has 14 residues. V was clipped by 3 bases and J by 3 bases; unmatched bases: 4. In germline, CDR1 is SGHDN, CDR2 FVKESK. The sample holds a few counts of this clone. This chain joins TRBV14 and TRBJ1-1, with TRBD1 matching over 7 bases. This clonotype was sampled from an adult with an advanced solid tumor such as melanoma, head and neck, liver or kidney cancer. The sample here was CD4+ or CD8+ T cells sorted from blood, taken in a trial of the OX40 agonist ivuxolimab. This chain's CDR3 is CASSQGQLYTEAFF. The CDR3 coding sequence is TGTGCCAGCAGCCAGGGACAGTTATACACTGAAGCTTTCTTT.